One sample yielded the 21 T cell receptor beta chains listed below, sequenced in a study of blood T cell repertoires in COVID-19. TCRdb's copy holds only in-frame clones and misses some; the assay was immunoSEQ multiplex PCR. The sample carries hundreds of thousands of clones, roughly 92% recorded once. Sequencing input: peripheral blood. All receptors come from a man in his sixties with COVID-19, enrolled during active disease.

V is TRBV18 and J is TRBJ2-2; D remains ambiguous. V lost 3 bases and J lost 1, with 3 bases in between. The length of the CDR3 is 13 residues. Germline-derived CDR1 and CDR2 are KGHSH and LQKENI. CDR3 nucleotides: TGTGCCAGCTCACCCGGGAACACCGGGGAGCTGTTTTTT. It encodes CASSPGNTGELFF.

V and J are TRBV27 and TRBJ1-6, with a possible D match to TRBD1 (5 bases). Germline CDR1 reads MNHEY; CDR2 reads SMNVEV (reference sequence). Between the trimmed V and J ends, which lost 6 bases and 13 bases, there was a span of 16 bases. There are 13 residues in the CDR3. Here the CDR3 DNA reads TGTGCCAGCAGCCTTCTGGAGGGGAGGCCCCTCCACTTT. This sequence encodes CASSLLEGRPLHF.

The chain combines TRBV7-3 with TRBJ2-1, with a tentative D call TRBD2 (6 bases). Trimming removed 5 bases at V and 8 bases at J, with 19 bases between. Looked up from germline, CDR1 is SGHTA and CDR2 is FQGTGA. This CDR3 contains 15 residues. This CDR3 reads CASSPSGTGVYEQFF. CDR3 bases: TGTGCCAGCAGCCCATCCGGGACTGGGGTCTATGAGCAGTTCTTC.

This clone is a singleton in its sample. V and J are TRBV7-3 and TRBJ2-2; 7 positions match TRBD1. J gave up 5 bases and V 5 bases, and 5 bases lay outside the gene matches. Per germline, CDR1 SGHTA and CDR2 FQGTGA. This CDR3 region has 14 residues. The CDR3, as DNA: TGTGCCAGCAGCCTTGACAGGGCTACCGGGGAGCTGTTTTTT. It is translated as CASSLDRATGELFF. Based on the CDR3 plus reference TRBV7-3 and TRBJ2-2, the full variable domain is GAGVSQTPSNKVTEKGKYVELRCDPISGHTALYWYRQSLGQGPEFLIYFQGTGAADDSGLPNDRFFAVRPEGSVSTLKIQRTERGDSAVYLCASSLDRATGELFFGEGSRLTVL.

This rearrangement joins TRBV9 to TRBJ2-2; 11 bases are a match to TRBD2. V lost 3 bases and J lost 10; bases outside the gene matches: 8. The CDR3 contains 15 residues. The germline CDR1 and CDR2 sequences are SGDLS and YYNGEE. The CDR3 is CASSATSGSIEELFF. CDR3 DNA sequence: TGTGCCAGCAGCGCAACTAGCGGGAGTATCGAGGAGCTGTTTTTT.

The J gene is TRBJ1-4, the V gene TRBV19, with D possibly TRBD1 on 5 matching bases. The CDR3 sequence is 15 residues long. Trimming left V 7 bases short and J 4 bases short, with 16 bases between. Per germline, CDR1 LNHDA and CDR2 SQIVND (reference sequence). The CDR3 loop is CASNGGGRNNEKLFF. DNA for the CDR3: TGTGCCAGTAACGGGGGGGGACGTAATAATGAAAAACTGTTTTTT.

The chain combines TRBV19 with TRBJ1-2; the match to TRBD1 covers 10 bases. V was clipped by 3 bases and J by 7 bases; unmatched bases: 2. The CDR3 extends over 13 amino acids. Germline assignment: CDR1 LNHDA and CDR2 SQIVND (reference sequence). Here the CDR3 reads CASSMTGGSGYTF. CDR3 nucleotide sequence: TGTGCCAGTAGTATGACAGGGGGCAGTGGCTACACCTTC.

This sequence joins TRBV28 and TRBJ1-2; 11 nucleotides agree with TRBD1. V dropped 6 bases and J dropped 1; count of bases not matched to a gene: 10. This CDR3 spans 17 amino acids. Per germline, CDR1 MDHEN and CDR2 SYDVKM. The CDR3 nucleotides read TGTGCCAGCAGCCTTGGGACAGGGGGGCGCTTTAACTATGGCTACACCTTC. Amino acid sequence: CASSLGTGGRFNYGYTF.

The J gene is TRBJ1-6, the V gene TRBV19, with TRBD1 identical over 9 bases. After removal of 6 bases from V and 7 bases from J, the junction contained 10 bases not matched to a gene. CDR1 is LNHDA and CDR2 is SQIVND in the germline V gene (reference sequence). The CDR3 spans 16 residues. CDR3 residues: CASRSSGTGLNSPLHF. In DNA form, the CDR3 reads TGTGCCAGTAGGTCGAGCGGGACAGGGCTAAATTCACCCCTCCACTTT.

The chain employs TRBV7-2 and TRBJ2-2, with D possibly matching TRBD1 (6 bases). Germline V gene sequence: CDR1 SGHTA, CDR2 FQGNSA. V lost 6 bases and J 1 base, leaving 15 bases between the germline ends. This CDR3 comprises 16 residues. The CDR3, as DNA: TGTGCCAGCAGGTTCCGGGACACCATGAACACCGGGGAGCTGTTTTTT. It codes for CASRFRDTMNTGELFF. The complete variable domain, with remaining parts taken from reference TRBV7-2 and TRBJ2-2, reads GAGVSQSPSNKVTEKGKDVELRCDPISGHTALYWYRQSLGQGLEFLIYFQGNSAPDKSGLPSDRFSAERTGGSVSTLTIQRTQQEDSAVYLCASRFRDTMNTGELFFGEGSRLTVL.

The rearrangement uses TRBV5-4 and TRBJ2-3, with TRBD2 matching 8 bases. Germline V gene sequence: CDR1 SGHNT, CDR2 YYREEE (reference sequence). V shed 3 bases, J shed 11 bases, and the junction held 14 bases outside the gene matches. The CDR3 loop spans 15 amino acids. The CDR3 DNA sequence: TGTGCCAGCAGCTCCGGGACTAGTCTCCGAGTCCAGCAGTATTTT. Residues: CASSSGTSLRVQQYF.

The gene calls are TRBV21-1 and TRBJ2-2; the table gives TRBD2 as D, unverified against the DNA. TRBV21-1 is reported as a pseudogene. CDR3 length: 19 amino acids. For the CDR3, the DNA is TGTGCCAGCAGCACCCCGTCGGAGTGGACTAGCGGGCCGACCGGGGAGCTGTTTTTT. Translating gives CASSTPSEWTSGPTGELFF.

To note about this clone: At one end the junction does not follow the germline gene, possibly because of a read error. The chain joins TRBV7-6 to TRBJ2-7; perhaps TRBD1 as D (5 bases). This CDR3 spans 13 amino acids. Germline CDR1 SGHVS, CDR2 FNYEAQ. Written as DNA, the CDR3 is TGTGCCAGCAGCTTAGCGCAGGGTAGCCGTCCCTTTTTC. Translating it yields CASSLAQGSRPFF.

As regards this clone: At the DNA level, this CDR3 is encoded by other sequences in the same sample as well. V usage is TRBV18 and J usage is TRBJ1-4; 7 bases match TRBD1. Germline V gene lookup returns CDR1 KGHSH and CDR2 LQKENI. This CDR3 is built from 14 residues. Trimming took 6 bases from V and 3 from J; bases not matched to a gene: 4. The CDR3 sequence is CASSPTGANEKLFF. CDR3 coding DNA: TGTGCCAGCTCCCCCACAGGGGCTAATGAAAAACTGTTTTTT.

This clone came up once. V usage is TRBV10-2 and J usage is TRBJ2-5, with 8 bases aligning to TRBD1. Trimming removed 1 base from V and 4 bases from J; junction bases left unmatched: 11. CDR1 and CDR2 from the germline V gene are WSHSY and SAAADI. This CDR3 spans 17 amino acids. CDR3 coding DNA: TGCGCCAGCAGTGAGTGGAGACAGGGGACAGGTGGAGAGACCCAGTACTTC. The encoded protein is CASSEWRQGTGGETQYF.

The rearrangement joins TRBV27 to TRBJ2-1; TRBD2 matches 8 bases. CDR1 MNHEY and CDR2 SMNVEV come from the germline V gene (reference sequence). The V and J ends lost 3 bases and 6 bases, in that order; junction bases with no gene match: 4. The length of the CDR3 is 14 residues. The CDR3 reads CASSLGTRGNEQFF. The CDR3 DNA reads TGTGCCAGCAGTTTGGGGACTAGAGGCAATGAGCAGTTCTTC.

This rearrangement joins TRBV19 to TRBJ2-7, with D tentatively TRBD2 (5 bases). Germline V gene lookup returns CDR1 LNHDA and CDR2 SQIVND (reference sequence). Trimming took 3 bases from V and 6 from J, leaving 12 bases between them. The CDR3 extends over 13 amino acids. This CDR3 is CASSIYRGSEQYF. The CDR3 coding sequence is TGTGCCAGTAGTATTTATCGAGGGTCCGAGCAGTACTTC.

The chain recombines TRBV19 with TRBJ2-4; D gene ambiguous. This CDR3 is built from 17 residues. Germline V gives CDR1 LNHDA, CDR2 SQIVND (reference sequence). The germline V and J ends were trimmed by 4 bases and 0 bases, with 16 bases remaining between them. DNA of the CDR3: TGTGCCAGTAGTACCCCCCCCGTGGCTCTAGCCAAAAACATTCAGTACTTC. Translating gives CASSTPPVALAKNIQYF. The full variable domain, completed using reference TRBV19 and TRBJ2-4, is DGGITQSPKYLFRKEGQNVTLSCEQNLNHDAMYWYRQDPGQGLRLIYYSQIVNDFQKGDIAEGYSVSREKKESFPLTVTSAQKNPTAFYLCASSTPPVALAKNIQYFGAGTRLSVL.

This clone was seen just once. The chain is built from TRBV28 and TRBJ1-3; D gene unclear. The V end was cut by 6 bases, the J end by 0 bases, with 15 bases between. The CDR3 covers 16 residues. Germline lookup yields CDR1 MDHEN and CDR2 SYDVKM. In DNA, the CDR3 is TGTGCCAGCAGCCCCCCCACATCGAACTCTGGAAACACCATATATTTT. It is translated as CASSPPTSNSGNTIYF.

The chain carries TRBV9 and TRBJ2-2, with 15 positions matching TRBD2. V gave up 3 bases and J gave up 0 bases; unmatched junction bases: 6. The V gene's germline CDR1 is SGDLS and CDR2 YYNGEE. There are 19 residues in the CDR3. The DNA of the CDR3 is TGTGCCAGCAGCGGGGCGGGACTAGCGGGGGGCCCGAACACCGGGGAGCTGTTTTTT. The encoded protein is CASSGAGLAGGPNTGELFF.

The V and J genes are TRBV7-3 and TRBJ1-5, with D perhaps TRBD1 (6 bases). Trimming took 5 bases from V and 3 from J, leaving 14 bases between them. Germline lookup yields CDR1 SGHTA and CDR2 FQGTGA. The CDR3 has 15 residues. The CDR3 DNA reads TGTGCCAGCAGCGCAATCAGGGACATCAATCAGCCCCAGCATTTT. Protein sequence: CASSAIRDINQPQHF.